The clone carrying this TCR beta chain was seen repeatedly, ten times or more. Its antigen is unknown. The record originates from a study of CD8 T cells in ankylosing spondylitis. Using quantitative 5'-RACE with molecular barcodes, the authors made TCR beta libraries. In TCRdb, the 5' RACE reads were re-called with MiXCR into one record per CDR3 protein. The data contain about 110,000 distinct CDR3 sequences, nearly 25% of them singletons. Germline V gene sequence: CDR1 SGHVS, CDR2 FNYEAQ. V dropped 7 bases and J dropped 0; count of bases not matched to a gene: 13. The length of the CDR3 is 18 residues. General study results and limits: Reports say disease-linked clones showed up significantly more in matched ankylosing spondylitis synovial fluid.

The TCR sequence derives from a male donor with ankylosing spondylitis. The sequenced sample consisted of synovial fluid, either unsorted or a sorted T cell fraction (not recorded which). The V call is TRBV7-6, the J call TRBJ2-3; 10 nucleotides match TRBD2. The CDR3 here is CASKDGLAGEISTDTQYF. The CDR3 DNA sequence: TGTGCCAGCAAGGACGGGCTAGCGGGGGAAATTAGCACAGATACGCAGTATTTT.